This T cell receptor (beta chain) was captured by sequencing in a study of cytomegalovirus exposure and HLA in healthy donors. Generated by immunoSEQ multiplex PCR, the TCRdb table keeps only in-frame clones and is missing some. The sample contains about 200,000 clones, around 80% of which appear only once. The junction had 5 bases not matched to a gene; V was cut back by 7 bases and J by 2 bases. CDR3 size: 13 residues. Germline V gives CDR1 SQVTM, CDR2 ANQGSEA. This chain connects TRBV29-1 to TRBJ2-7, with 10 bases lining up with TRBD2. Sequencing was carried out using PBMCs. The sequence came from a woman aged 30 to 39 in good health and CMV-seronegative. The CDR3 coding sequence is TGCAGCGGGGGGACTAGCGAGGCCTACGAGCAGTACTTC. It encodes CSGGTSEAYEQYF.